The 25 T cell receptor beta chains given below trace back to one sample, sequenced in a study of blood T cell repertoires in COVID-19. TCRdb keeps only in-frame clones here, not all; method: immunoSEQ multiplex PCR. The sample comprises around 35,000 clones, around nine tenths of which are singletons, and over 9.5% rests with the top ten. The sequencing sample was made of peripheral blood. The source of these receptors is a man aged 55 to 70 with active COVID-19.

V gene TRBV7-8 combines with J gene TRBJ2-3; TRBD2 matches 7 bases. The ends lost 2 bases at V and 4 bases at J; junction bases unmatched: 3. The CDR3 is 14 amino acids. Germline CDR1 SGHVS, CDR2 FQNEAQ. The CDR3, as DNA: TGTGCCAGCAGCTTAATGACTAGCTCAGATACGCAGTATTTT. It encodes CASSLMTSSDTQYF.

This clone occurred a few times. J is TRBJ2-7 and V is TRBV7-6, with TRBD2 identical over 7 bases. The CDR3 has 13 amino acids. The ends lost 5 bases at V and 0 bases at J; junction bases unmatched: 1. Germline CDR1 is SGHVS and CDR2 is FNYEAQ. CDR3 nucleotides: TGTGCCAGCAGCCGCGGGAGCTCCTACGAGCAGTACTTC. This encodes CASSRGSSYEQYF.

This chain joins TRBV4-2 and TRBJ1-5, with 8 positions matching TRBD1. The CDR3 totals 16 residues. Trimming took 1 base from V and 7 from J; bases not matched to a gene: 9. Germline assignment: CDR1 LGHNA and CDR2 YNFKEQ. For the CDR3, the DNA is TGTGCCAGCAGCCAAGGCGCAGGGGGCGACGGGCAGCCCCAGCATTTT. This translates into CASSQGAGGDGQPQHF.

The chain combines TRBV28 with TRBJ2-2; 7 nucleotides match TRBD2. The CDR3 extends over 13 amino acids. After removal of 6 bases from V and 5 bases from J, the junction contained 3 bases not matched to a gene. Looked up from germline, CDR1 is MDHEN and CDR2 is SYDVKM. CDR3 sequence: CASRRGRTGELFF. In nucleotides, the CDR3 is TGTGCCAGCAGACGCGGGAGAACCGGGGAGCTGTTTTTT.

The chain is built from TRBV7-9 and TRBJ2-3; 12 bases align to TRBD2. The CDR3 runs to 16 residues. J gave up 3 bases and V 4 bases, and 5 bases lay outside the gene matches. CDR1 SEHNR and CDR2 FQNEAQ come from the germline V gene (reference sequence). CDR3 loop: CASSYALAGGTDTQYF. As DNA, the CDR3 is TGTGCCAGCAGCTACGCGCTAGCGGGAGGGACAGATACGCAGTATTTT.

The chain employs TRBV5-4 and TRBJ2-7; no clear D gene. The CDR3 extends over 14 amino acids. CDR1 and CDR2 from the germline V gene are SGHNT and YYREEE (reference sequence). V was clipped by 1 base and J by 4 bases, with 12 bases between them. CDR3 region: CASSLIGRLYEQYF. The CDR3 DNA follows: TGTGCCAGCAGCTTGATAGGCAGGCTTTACGAGCAGTACTTC.

The gene calls are TRBV11-2 and TRBJ2-2; TRBD2 might be the D (6 bases). The CDR3 length is 18 residues. Trimming removed 4 bases from V and 4 bases from J, with 22 bases in between. The V gene's germline CDR1 is SGHAT and CDR2 FQNNGV. CDR3 residues: CASSSGRVPGLFTGELFF. The DNA of the CDR3 is TGTGCCAGCAGCTCTGGTAGAGTCCCGGGACTCTTCACCGGGGAGCTGTTTTTT. The entire variable domain, with the rest obtained from reference TRBV11-2 and TRBJ2-2, is as follows: EAGVAQSPRYKIIEKRQSVAFWCNPISGHATLYWYQQILGQGPKLLIQFQNNGVVDDSQLPKDRFSAERLKGVDSTLKIQPAKLEDSAVYLCASSSGRVPGLFTGELFFGEGSRLTVL.

The chain combines TRBV3-1 (or the pseudogene TRBV3-2) with TRBJ1-1; possible D gene TRBD1, 6 bases. Trimming removed 4 bases from V and 3 bases from J, with 12 bases in between. CDR3 length: 14 amino acids. Germline lookup yields CDR1 LGHDT and CDR2 YNNKEL (reference sequence). The CDR3 DNA follows: TGTGCCAGCAGCCGGTTGCGACAGGACACTGAAGCTTTCTTT. Its translation: CASSRLRQDTEAFF.

V and J are TRBV6-6 and TRBJ2-7; a possible D gene is TRBD2 (5 bases). Germline V gene data show CDR1 as MNHNY and CDR2 as SVGAGI (reference sequence). V was cut by 5 bases and J by 3 bases, with 11 bases left in between. There are 13 residues in the CDR3. The CDR3 sequence: CASSRGNSYEQYF. Written as DNA, the CDR3 is TGTGCCAGCAGTAGAGGGAATAGCTACGAGCAGTACTTC.

J is TRBJ2-3 and V is TRBV2; unclear D gene. Trimming removed 2 bases from V and 1 base from J, with 10 bases in between. The germline gives CDR1 SNHLY, CDR2 FYNNEI. This CDR3 has 15 residues. CDR3 sequence: CASSERTIRTDTQYF. The CDR3 DNA follows: TGTGCCAGCAGTGAACGTACTATTCGCACAGATACGCAGTATTTT.

The chain uses TRBV5-6 and TRBJ1-5, with D tentatively TRBD1 (5 bases). V dropped 1 base and J dropped 6 bases, with 14 bases sitting between them. Germline V gene data show CDR1 as SGHDT and CDR2 as YYEEEE. CDR3 length: 15 amino acids. The CDR3 DNA reads as TGTGCCAGCAGCTTGTTTGCAGGGTTGGGTCAGCCCCAGCATTTT. Translating it yields CASSLFAGLGQPQHF.

This rearrangement joins TRBV28 to TRBJ2-4; the D is unclear. The CDR3 runs 13 residues. Germline CDR1 is MDHEN and CDR2 is SYDVKM. The V end was cut by 5 bases, the J end by 7 bases, with 12 bases between. The CDR3 DNA sequence: TGTGCCAGCAGTCAAGACGGGTTTAACATTCAGTACTTC. This gives the protein CASSQDGFNIQYF.

This clone was counted once. The chain employs TRBV10-1 and TRBJ2-5; a weak D match, TRBD2 (6 bases). The germline CDR1 and CDR2 sequences are WNHNN and SYGVQD (reference sequence). This CDR3 region has 13 residues. V was cut by 5 bases and J by 3 bases, with 10 bases left in between. CDR3 in DNA: TGCGCCAGCAGTCGGGACTTAAAAGAGACCCAGTACTTC. Protein product: CASSRDLKETQYF.

This clone came up once. The chain combines TRBV27 with TRBJ2-7, with TRBD2 matching over 8 bases. After removal of 2 bases from V and 11 bases from J, the junction contained 8 bases not matched to a gene. The CDR3 is 13 residues long. CDR1 is MNHEY, CDR2 SMNVEV, per germline (reference sequence). DNA for the CDR3: TGTGCCAGCAGTTTAGGAGCGGGGGCCGTGGAGTACTTC. Protein product: CASSLGAGAVEYF.

This chain uses TRBV9 with TRBJ2-7; 9 bases are a match to TRBD1. CDR1 is SGDLS, CDR2 YYNGEE, per germline. The CDR3 loop spans 15 amino acids. The junction had 11 bases not matched to a gene; V was cut back by 8 bases and J by 2 bases. The CDR3 here is CASSRRDRDTYEQYF. Here the CDR3 DNA reads TGTGCCAGTTCTCGCCGGGACAGGGACACCTACGAGCAGTACTTC.

The gene calls are TRBV7-8 and TRBJ1-1; D is unresolved. Germline assignment: CDR1 SGHVS and CDR2 FQNEAQ. V lost 3 bases, J lost 3 bases, and 8 bases lay in between. The CDR3 sequence is 13 residues long. This CDR3 is CASSFTRDTEAFF. DNA of the CDR3: TGTGCCAGCAGCTTTACGAGGGACACTGAAGCTTTCTTT.

This clone has a single count. The rearrangement joins TRBV30 to TRBJ1-2; D remains unclear. The CDR3 length is 11 residues. The germline V gene has CDR1 GTSNPN and CDR2 SVGIG (reference sequence). V lost 2 bases to trimming and J lost 5 bases, with 6 bases between them. The CDR3 protein is CAWSTAYGYTF. The CDR3 nucleotides are TGTGCCTGGAGTACAGCTTATGGCTACACCTTC.

V gene TRBV19 combines with J gene TRBJ1-1, with a weak D call TRBD1 (6 bases). Trimming took 5 bases from V and 1 from J, leaving 8 bases between them. This CDR3 region has 13 residues. Germline CDR1 and CDR2: LNHDA and SQIVND (reference sequence). CDR3 coding DNA: TGTGCCAGTAGTGGGGGCACGAACACTGAAGCTTTCTTT. Protein: CASSGGTNTEAFF.

This clone appeared a few times. The chain couples TRBV7-8 to TRBJ1-5; D remains ambiguous. Trimming took 5 bases from V and 2 from J, leaving 16 bases between them. This CDR3 spans 16 amino acids. Germline V gene lookup returns CDR1 SGHVS and CDR2 FQNEAQ. DNA of the CDR3: TGTGCCAGCAGCCCATCAGCGCGGGCCGGCAATCAGCCCCAGCATTTT. This gives the protein CASSPSARAGNQPQHF.

V and J are TRBV20-1 and TRBJ2-7; 8 bases align to TRBD2. The germline gives CDR1 DFQATT, CDR2 SNEGSKA (reference sequence). Germline trimming cut 3 bases from V and 3 bases from J; bases unmatched to any gene: 10. This CDR3 is built from 15 residues. CDR3 amino acids: CSASDLSGTDYEQYF. CDR3 DNA sequence: TGCAGTGCTAGTGACCTTAGCGGGACCGACTACGAGCAGTACTTC.

This chain links TRBV5-1 with TRBJ2-2, with 8 bases that match TRBD1. CDR3 length: 16 amino acids. J gave up 7 bases and V 2 bases, and 10 bases lay outside the gene matches. From germline, CDR1 is SGHRS and CDR2 YFSETQ. CDR3 residues: CASSFSPTGANGELFF. In nucleotides, the CDR3 is TGCGCCAGCAGCTTCTCCCCGACAGGGGCGAACGGGGAGCTGTTTTTT. The full variable domain, in which reference TRBV5-1 and TRBJ2-2 provide the parts outside the CDR3, is KAGVTQTPRYLIKTRGQQVTLSCSPISGHRSVSWYQQTPGQGLQFLFEYFSETQRNKGNFPGRFSGRQFSNSRSEMNVSTLELGDSALYLCASSFSPTGANGELFFGEGSRLTVL.

The CDR3 region is CASSPGVAWTDTQYF. The CDR3 nucleotides are TGTGCCAGCAGCCCCGGGGTAGCTTGGACAGATACGCAGTATTTT. The V and J genes are TRBV7-2 and TRBJ2-3; tentatively, D is TRBD2 (5 bases). V was pared by 5 bases and J by 3 bases, with 15 bases between. Germline V gives CDR1 SGHTA, CDR2 FQGNSA. There are 15 residues in the CDR3.

This sequence joins TRBV29-1 and TRBJ2-1, with 8 bases identical to TRBD1. The germline V gene has CDR1 SQVTM and CDR2 ANQGSEA. The V gene end was trimmed by 7 bases and the J gene end by 0 bases; junction bases not matched to a gene: 2. This CDR3 has 13 residues. CDR3 sequence: CSAGQGSYNEQFF. In DNA form, the CDR3 reads TGCAGCGCCGGACAGGGCTCCTACAATGAGCAGTTCTTC.

The CDR3 reads CASSPFTGGGYEQYF. CDR3 nucleotides: TGTGCCAGCAGTCCGTTCACAGGGGGCGGCTACGAGCAGTACTTC. V usage is TRBV6-6 and J usage is TRBJ2-7, with 9 positions matching TRBD1. The CDR3 spans 15 residues. V lost 5 bases and J lost 3; bases outside the gene matches: 8. Germline-derived CDR1 and CDR2 are MNHNY and SVGAGI (reference sequence).

The V gene is TRBV4-1, the J gene TRBJ2-7, with 8 bases that match TRBD2. Trimming at V came to 3 bases and at J to 4 bases, leaving 8 bases not matched to a gene. Germline V CDR1 and CDR2: MGHRA, YSYEKL. The CDR3 length is 15 residues. CDR3 loop: CASSHPGLGGYEQYF. CDR3 DNA: TGCGCCAGCAGCCATCCGGGACTAGGCGGATACGAGCAGTACTTC.